This TCR beta chain was sequenced in a study of OX40 agonist ivuxolimab in advanced cancers. J gave up 5 bases and V 9 bases, and 14 bases lay outside the gene matches. The CDR3 is 16 amino acids. CDR1 is LNHDA, CDR2 SQIVND, per germline (reference sequence). Clones were sequenced by immunoSEQ multiplex PCR, and TCRdb holds only the in-frame ones, with some missing. The sample contains around 60,000 clones, 88% of which appear only once. V gene TRBV19 combines with J gene TRBJ2-2, with TRBD1 identical over 8 bases. This TCR came from an adult with an advanced solid tumor such as melanoma, head and neck, liver or kidney cancer. Sequenced material: CD4+ or CD8+ T cells sorted from blood, taken in a trial of the OX40 agonist ivuxolimab. In DNA form, the CDR3 reads TGTGCCAGCCGGACAGGGCACCAACGGGGAACCGGGGAGCTGTTTTTT. This translates into CASRTGHQRGTGELFF.